In its sample, the clone carrying this T cell receptor beta chain was seen a few times. The sample originates from a study of blood T cells in healthy people across ages. A second PCR, run for about 7 to 11 cycles, used a sample-barcoded 5' primer plus a J-beta primer mix. With 12 random nucleotides, a template-switch adaptor tagged each individual cDNA molecule. MiXCR, run by TCRdb on the 5' RACE reads, gives a single entry per CDR3 protein. The table lists roughly 570,000 distinct CDR3 sequences, approximately 27% of them singletons. Germline V lookup: CDR1 SGHTA, CDR2 FQGTGA. The CDR3 contains 16 residues. Trimming at V came to 5 bases and at J to 2 bases, leaving 10 bases not matched to a gene.

The chain combines TRBV7-3 with TRBJ2-3, with 7 bases identical to TRBD2. This TCR came from a woman between 70 and 85 years old in good health. Sequenced: blood. CDR3 coding DNA: TGTGCCAGCAGCAAATTCGGCGGGGGAAACACAGATACGCAGTATTTT. This translates into CASSKFGGGNTDTQYF.